The clone carrying this T cell receptor beta chain was recorded a few times. CDR3 length equals 15 residues. From germline, CDR1 is MNHEY and CDR2 SVGAGI. V was pared by 7 bases and J by 7 bases, with 11 bases of the junction left unmatched. Original analysis: The authors estimated nucleated cell counts from reference gene primer amplification. Using immunoSEQ multiplex PCR, the repertoire was profiled, and TCRdb retains in-frame clones only, with some absent. V, J and clone size reflect that table, while D and trimming were determined from the DNA. Of about 210,000 clones in the sample, almost 85% are singletons; the top ten hold 7.6%. These data come from a study of blood T cell repertoires in COVID-19. Study as a whole: Acute and convalescent COVID-19 specimens originated in the United States, Italy and Spain. T cells, B-cell-depleted T cells, or PBMCs provided the cDNA or gDNA that served as material.

This rearrangement joins TRBV6-5 to TRBJ1-5; TRBD1 agrees at 9 bases. This TCR was sampled from a woman in her fifties or sixties with active or convalescent COVID-19. The sequencing sample was made of peripheral blood. Here the CDR3 reads CASIPGQGSRQPQHF. For the CDR3, the DNA is TGTGCCAGCATCCCGGGACAGGGATCGCGCCAGCCCCAGCATTTT.